This T cell receptor (beta chain) originates from a study of shared clonotypes between healthy human individuals. CD4+ cells underwent separation, giving CD45RA+ naive and CD45RA-negative memory subsets. As regards this clone: Its antigen is undetermined.

Study-level findings and limits: Rarefaction gave evidence that sorted-subset sequencing remained incomplete despite large depth.

The protocol was immunoSEQ multiplex PCR, while the TCRdb copy is restricted to in-frame clones and leaves out a portion. The sample shows over 1.5 million clones, about 98% of them seen only once. This TCR derives from a young man in good health. The sequenced sample consisted of naive CD4+ T cells sorted from blood. Stated subset: CD45RA+ positively selected.

The CDR3 is CASSRTEGEQYF. The CDR3 DNA is TGTGCCAGCAGTCGGACGGAGGGAGAGCAGTACTTC. V and J are TRBV2 and TRBJ2-7, with D possibly being TRBD2 (6 bases). In germline, CDR1 is SNHLY, CDR2 FYNNEI. Trimming took off 5 bases at V and 7 bases at J, with 12 bases between the two ends. This CDR3 spans 12 amino acids.